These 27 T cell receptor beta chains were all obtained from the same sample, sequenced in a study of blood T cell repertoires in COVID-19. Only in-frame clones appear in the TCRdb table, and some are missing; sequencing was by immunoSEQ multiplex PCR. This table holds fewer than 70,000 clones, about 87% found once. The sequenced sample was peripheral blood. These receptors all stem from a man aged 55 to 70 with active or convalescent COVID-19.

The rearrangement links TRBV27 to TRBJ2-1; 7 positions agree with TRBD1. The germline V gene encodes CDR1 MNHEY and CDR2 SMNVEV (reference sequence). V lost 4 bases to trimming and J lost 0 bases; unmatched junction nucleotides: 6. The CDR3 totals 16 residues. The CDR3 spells CASSWDRFFSYNEQFF. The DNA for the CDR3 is TGTGCCAGCAGTTGGGACAGATTCTTCTCCTACAATGAGCAGTTCTTC.

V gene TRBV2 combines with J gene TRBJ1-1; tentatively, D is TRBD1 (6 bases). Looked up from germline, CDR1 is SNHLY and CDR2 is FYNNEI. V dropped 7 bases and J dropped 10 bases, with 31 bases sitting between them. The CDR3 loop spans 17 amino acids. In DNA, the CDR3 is TGTGCCAGCAAACCCCCGTTGGCAGGGGCGGCGGAGATGGGAGCTTTCTTT. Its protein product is CASKPPLAGAAEMGAFF.

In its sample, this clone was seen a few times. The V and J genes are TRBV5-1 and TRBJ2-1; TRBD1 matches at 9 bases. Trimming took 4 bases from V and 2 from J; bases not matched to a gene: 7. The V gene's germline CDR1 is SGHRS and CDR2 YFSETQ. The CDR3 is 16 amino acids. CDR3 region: CASSQSGTGPYNEQFF. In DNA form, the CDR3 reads TGCGCCAGCAGCCAATCCGGGACAGGGCCCTACAATGAGCAGTTCTTC. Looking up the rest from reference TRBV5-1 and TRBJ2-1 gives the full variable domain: KAGVTQTPRYLIKTRGQQVTLSCSPISGHRSVSWYQQTPGQGLQFLFEYFSETQRNKGNFPGRFSGRQFSNSRSEMNVSTLELGDSALYLCASSQSGTGPYNEQFFGPGTRLTVL.

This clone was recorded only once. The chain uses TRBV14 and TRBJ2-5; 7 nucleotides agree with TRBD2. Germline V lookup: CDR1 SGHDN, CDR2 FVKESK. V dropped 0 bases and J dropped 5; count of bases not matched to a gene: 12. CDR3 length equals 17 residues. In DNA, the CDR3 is TGTGCCAGCAGCCAAGACCAGCGGGGTGATATAACGGAGACCCAGTACTTC. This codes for CASSQDQRGDITETQYF.

CDR3 sequence reads: CASSPGTGNNSPLHF. CDR3 nucleotide sequence: TGCGCCAGCAGCCCAGGGACAGGGAACAATTCACCCCTCCACTTT. The chain has TRBV4-3 and TRBJ1-6, with 9 positions matching TRBD1. Per germline, CDR1 LGHNA and CDR2 YSLEER. The length of the CDR3 is 15 residues. V shed 4 bases, J shed 7 bases, and the junction held 5 bases outside the gene matches.

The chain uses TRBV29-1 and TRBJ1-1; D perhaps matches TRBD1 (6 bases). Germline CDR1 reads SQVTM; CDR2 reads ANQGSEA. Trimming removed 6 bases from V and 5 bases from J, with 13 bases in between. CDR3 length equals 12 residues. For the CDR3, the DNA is TGCAGCGTCGTTACAGGGTATACTGAAGCTTTCTTT. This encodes CSVVTGYTEAFF. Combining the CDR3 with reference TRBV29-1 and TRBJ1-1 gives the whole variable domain SAVISQKPSRDICQRGTSLTIQCQVDSQVTMMFWYRQQPGQSLTLIATANQGSEATYESGFVIDKFPISRPNLTFSTLTVSNMSPEDSSIYLCSVVTGYTEAFFGQGTRLTVV.

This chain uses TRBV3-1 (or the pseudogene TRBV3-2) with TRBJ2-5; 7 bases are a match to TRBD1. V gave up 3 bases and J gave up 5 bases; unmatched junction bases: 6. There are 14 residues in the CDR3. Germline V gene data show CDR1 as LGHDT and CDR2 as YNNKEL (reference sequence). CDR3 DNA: TGTGCCAGCAGCCATCGACAGGGAAGGGAGACCCAGTACTTC. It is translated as CASSHRQGRETQYF.

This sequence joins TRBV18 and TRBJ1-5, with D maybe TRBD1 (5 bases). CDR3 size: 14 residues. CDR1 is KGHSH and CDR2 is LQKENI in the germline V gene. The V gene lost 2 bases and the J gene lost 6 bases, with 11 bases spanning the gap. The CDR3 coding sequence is TGTGCCAGCTCACCAGCGGGGGGTTCTCAGCCCCAGCATTTT. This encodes CASSPAGGSQPQHF.

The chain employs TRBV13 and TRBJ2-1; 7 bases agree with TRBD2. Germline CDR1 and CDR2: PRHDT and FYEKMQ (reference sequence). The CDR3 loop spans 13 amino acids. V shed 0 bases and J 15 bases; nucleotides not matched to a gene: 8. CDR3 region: CASSLGQAGKPFF. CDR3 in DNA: TGTGCCAGCAGCTTAGGGCAAGCGGGAAAACCGTTCTTC.

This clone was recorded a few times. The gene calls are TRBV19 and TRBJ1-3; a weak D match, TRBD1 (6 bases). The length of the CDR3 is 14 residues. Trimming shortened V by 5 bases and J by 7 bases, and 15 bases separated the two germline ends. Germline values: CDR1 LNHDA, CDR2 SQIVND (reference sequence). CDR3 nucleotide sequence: TGTGCCAGTAGTGCAGACAGGATTCGGAACACCATATATTTT. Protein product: CASSADRIRNTIYF.

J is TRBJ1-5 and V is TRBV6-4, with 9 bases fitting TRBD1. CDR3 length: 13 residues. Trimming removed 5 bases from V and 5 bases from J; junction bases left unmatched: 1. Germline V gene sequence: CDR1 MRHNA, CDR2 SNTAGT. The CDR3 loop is CASSRDRDQPQHF. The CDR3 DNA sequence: TGTGCCAGCAGTCGGGACAGGGATCAGCCCCAGCATTTT.

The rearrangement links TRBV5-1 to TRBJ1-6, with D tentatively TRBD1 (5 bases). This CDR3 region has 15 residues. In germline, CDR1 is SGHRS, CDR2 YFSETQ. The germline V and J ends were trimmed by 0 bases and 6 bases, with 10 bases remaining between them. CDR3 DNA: TGCGCCAGCAGCTTGGCCAGGGACTTTAATTCACCCCTCCACTTT. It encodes CASSLARDFNSPLHF.

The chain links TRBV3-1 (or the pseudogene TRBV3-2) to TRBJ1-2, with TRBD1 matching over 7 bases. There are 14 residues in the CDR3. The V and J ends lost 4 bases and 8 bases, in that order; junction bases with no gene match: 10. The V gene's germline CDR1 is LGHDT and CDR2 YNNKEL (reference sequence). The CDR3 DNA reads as TGTGCCAGCAGCCCACGAGGACAGGTTCGCGGCTACACCTTC. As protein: CASSPRGQVRGYTF.

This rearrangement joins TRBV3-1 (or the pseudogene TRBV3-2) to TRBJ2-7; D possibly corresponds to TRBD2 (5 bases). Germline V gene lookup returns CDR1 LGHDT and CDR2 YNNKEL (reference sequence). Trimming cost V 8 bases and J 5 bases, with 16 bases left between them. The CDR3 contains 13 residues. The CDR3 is CASAPVGADEQYF. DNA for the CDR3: TGTGCCAGCGCACCGGTGGGAGCGGACGAGCAGTACTTC.

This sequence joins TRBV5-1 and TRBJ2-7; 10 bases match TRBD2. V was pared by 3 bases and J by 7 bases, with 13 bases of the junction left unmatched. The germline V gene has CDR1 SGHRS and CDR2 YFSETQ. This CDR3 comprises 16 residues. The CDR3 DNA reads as TGCGCCAGCAGCTCGGAAGCGGGAGGGCAGATGGGGGAGCAGTACTTC. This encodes CASSSEAGGQMGEQYF.

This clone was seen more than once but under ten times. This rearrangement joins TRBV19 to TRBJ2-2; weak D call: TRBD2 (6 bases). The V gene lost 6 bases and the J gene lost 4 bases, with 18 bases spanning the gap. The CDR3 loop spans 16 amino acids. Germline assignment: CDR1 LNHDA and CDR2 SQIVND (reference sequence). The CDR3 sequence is CASSRRAPASTGELFF. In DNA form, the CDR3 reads TGTGCCAGTAGCAGGAGGGCCCCTGCGAGCACCGGGGAGCTGTTTTTT. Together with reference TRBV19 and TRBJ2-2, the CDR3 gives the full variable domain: DGGITQSPKYLFRKEGQNVTLSCEQNLNHDAMYWYRQDPGQGLRLIYYSQIVNDFQKGDIAEGYSVSREKKESFPLTVTSAQKNPTAFYLCASSRRAPASTGELFFGEGSRLTVL.

For the CDR3, the DNA is TGCGCCAGCAGCACTAGGACAGGGCTCGAAAACACCATATATTTT. This gives the protein CASSTRTGLENTIYF. The V call is TRBV5-1, the J call TRBJ1-3; 8 bases match TRBD1. The V gene's germline CDR1 is SGHRS and CDR2 YFSETQ. V was clipped by 4 bases and J by 6 bases; unmatched bases: 9. The CDR3 loop spans 15 amino acids.

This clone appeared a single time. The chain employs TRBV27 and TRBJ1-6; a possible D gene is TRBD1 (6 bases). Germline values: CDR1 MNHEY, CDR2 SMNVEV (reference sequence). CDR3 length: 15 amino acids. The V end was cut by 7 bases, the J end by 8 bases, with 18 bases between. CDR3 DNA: TGTGCCAGCACCTCCCCGGGGGGCAACGATTCACCCCTCCACTTT. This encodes CASTSPGGNDSPLHF.

The CDR3 DNA follows: TGTGCCAGCAGCTTGGGACTCGGGGAAGGTGGCTACACCTTC. This sequence encodes CASSLGLGEGGYTF. The rearrangement uses TRBV9 and TRBJ1-2; perhaps TRBD1 as D (5 bases). CDR3 length: 14 amino acids. Trimming cost V 4 bases and J 7 bases, with 17 bases left between them. The V gene's germline CDR1 is SGDLS and CDR2 YYNGEE.

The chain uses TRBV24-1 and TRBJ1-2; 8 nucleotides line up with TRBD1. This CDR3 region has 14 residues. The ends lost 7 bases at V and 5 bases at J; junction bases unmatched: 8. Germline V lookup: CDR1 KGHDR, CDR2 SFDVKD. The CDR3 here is CATSARTGIYGYTF. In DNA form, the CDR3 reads TGTGCCACCAGCGCCCGGACAGGGATTTATGGCTACACCTTC.

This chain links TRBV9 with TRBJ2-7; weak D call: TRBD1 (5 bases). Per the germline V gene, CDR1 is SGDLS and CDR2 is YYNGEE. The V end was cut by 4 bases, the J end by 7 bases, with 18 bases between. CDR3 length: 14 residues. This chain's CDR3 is CASSPHIESGEQYF. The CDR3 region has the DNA TGTGCCAGCAGCCCCCACATCGAGTCAGGGGAGCAGTACTTC.

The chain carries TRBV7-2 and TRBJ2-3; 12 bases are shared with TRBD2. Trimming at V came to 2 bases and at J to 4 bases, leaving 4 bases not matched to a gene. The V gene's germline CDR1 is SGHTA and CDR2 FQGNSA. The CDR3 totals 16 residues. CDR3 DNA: TGTGCCAGCAGCTTACTAGCGGGAGGGAGCCCAGATACGCAGTATTTT. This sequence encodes CASSLLAGGSPDTQYF.

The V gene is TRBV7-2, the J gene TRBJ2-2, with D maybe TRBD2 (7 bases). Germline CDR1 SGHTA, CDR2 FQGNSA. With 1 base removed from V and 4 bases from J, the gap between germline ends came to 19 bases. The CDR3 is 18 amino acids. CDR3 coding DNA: TGTGCCAGCAGCTTAGTGGGGATGGGGGGGCGAGGCACCGGGGAGCTGTTTTTT. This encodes CASSLVGMGGRGTGELFF.

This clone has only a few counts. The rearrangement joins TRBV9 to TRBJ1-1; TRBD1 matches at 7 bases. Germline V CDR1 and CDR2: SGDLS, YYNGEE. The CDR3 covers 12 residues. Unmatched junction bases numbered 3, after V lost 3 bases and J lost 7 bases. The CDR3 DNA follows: TGTGCCAGCAGCGCAACAGGGGATGAAGCTTTCTTT. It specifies CASSATGDEAFF.

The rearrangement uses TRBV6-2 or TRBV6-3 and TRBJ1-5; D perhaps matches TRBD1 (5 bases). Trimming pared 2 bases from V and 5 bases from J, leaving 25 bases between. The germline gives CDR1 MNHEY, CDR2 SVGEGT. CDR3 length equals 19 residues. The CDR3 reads CASSYHLGQPNRIDQPQHF. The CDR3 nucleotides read TGTGCCAGCAGTTACCACCTAGGCCAACCAAACAGGATTGATCAGCCCCAGCATTTT.

This CDR3 reads CASRADRGVEAFF. The CDR3 DNA sequence: TGTGCCAGCAGGGCGGACAGGGGCGTTGAAGCTTTCTTT. The rearrangement links TRBV6-5 to TRBJ1-1, with 9 bases that match TRBD1. Losses at the gene ends were 6 bases for V and 7 bases for J; bases not matched to a gene: 6. This CDR3 is 13 amino acids long. Germline loops: CDR1 MNHEY, CDR2 SVGAGI.

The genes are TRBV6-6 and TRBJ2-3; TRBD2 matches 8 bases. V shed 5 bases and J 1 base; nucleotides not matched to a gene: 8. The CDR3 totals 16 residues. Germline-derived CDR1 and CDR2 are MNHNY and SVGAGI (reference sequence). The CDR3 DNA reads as TGTGCCAGCAGTATCGGCGGGGGGCCGGGCACAGATACGCAGTATTTT. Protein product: CASSIGGGPGTDTQYF.